This TCR beta chain was observed in a study of shared clonotypes between healthy human individuals. The CDR3 has 14 amino acids. Germline CDR1 is SGHRS and CDR2 is YFSETQ. Germline trimming cut 4 bases from V and 13 bases from J; bases unmatched to any gene: 10. It was across several immunoSEQ plates that each subset's genomic DNA was evenly split. Using immunoSEQ multiplex PCR, the repertoire was profiled, and TCRdb retains in-frame clones only, with some absent. This sample has about 520,000 clones, with approximately 84% found just once. The chain joins TRBV5-1 to TRBJ2-1; 11 positions match TRBD2. Sequencing was carried out using PBMCs. The clonotype originates from a woman between 40 and 50 years old in good health. Some clones in this sample may be carry-over from other donors' samples. CDR3 coding DNA: TGCGCCAGCAGCCCGGGACTAGCGGCCCATCCACAGTTCTTC. It specifies CASSPGLAAHPQFF.